This is a list of T cell receptor beta chains from one sample in a study of shared clonotypes between healthy human individuals. The table came from immunoSEQ multiplex PCR; TCRdb's copy has only in-frame clones and leaves some out. This table holds approximately 2.3 million clones, about 92% found once. Specimen: naive CD4+ T cells from PBMCs. Source of these receptors: a young man in good health. Some clones in this sample may be carry-over from other donors' samples. CDR3s include the opening cysteine and the closing phenylalanine or tryptophan. The order of the fields is clone size, V gene, D gene, J gene, CDR3 protein, CDR3 DNA. A D gene is named only where the DNA matches it firmly. Clone size, where shown, is once, few, many, or a class for clones that have expanded.

size: -; V: TRBV13; D: -; J: TRBJ2-1; CDR3: CASSLGRGLTLSYNEQFF; DNA: TGTGCCAGCAGCTTAGGCCGAGGACTAACCCTCTCCTACAATGAGCAGTTCTTC
size: -; V: TRBV6-1; D: -; J: TRBJ2-7; CDR3: CASLRGSYEQYF; DNA: TGTGCCAGCCTAAGGGGCTCCTACGAGCAGTACTTC
size: -; V: TRBV9; D: -; J: TRBJ1-1; CDR3: CASSVADGFGPQKNTEAFF; DNA: TGTGCCAGCAGCGTAGCCGACGGATTCGGACCCCAAAAGAACACTGAAGCTTTCTTT
size: -; V: TRBV28; D: -; J: TRBJ2-3; CDR3: CASITQGIYTDTQYF; DNA: TGTGCCAGCATAACTCAGGGGATCTACACAGATACGCAGTATTTT
size: -; V: TRBV14; D: TRBD1; J: TRBJ2-5; CDR3: CASSPAQGTQETQYF; DNA: TGTGCCAGCAGCCCAGCACAGGGGACCCAAGAGACCCAGTACTTC
size: once; V: TRBV11-2; D: TRBD2; J: TRBJ2-3; CDR3: CASNQGLAGEDTQYF; DNA: TGTGCCAGCAACCAAGGGCTAGCGGGAGAAGATACGCAGTATTTT
size: -; V: TRBV5-8; D: TRBD2; J: TRBJ2-5; CDR3: CASTLSGRDQETQYF; DNA: TGTGCCAGCACCCTTAGCGGGAGAGACCAAGAGACCCAGTACTTC
size: -; V: TRBV11-3; D: TRBD2; J: TRBJ2-1; CDR3: CASSPGTSGQSSYNEQFF; DNA: TGTGCCAGCAGCCCCGGGACTAGCGGGCAAAGCTCCTACAATGAGCAGTTCTTC
size: -; V: TRBV7-9; D: -; J: TRBJ2-2; CDR3: CASSTSGGNTGELFF; DNA: TGTGCCAGCAGCACTAGTGGCGGGAACACCGGGGAGCTGTTTTTT
size: -; V: TRBV5-6; D: TRBD2; J: TRBJ2-2; CDR3: CASSSQAWTSGNTGELFF; DNA: TGTGCCAGCAGCTCCCAAGCCTGGACTAGCGGGAACACCGGGGAGCTGTTTTTT
size: -; V: TRBV4-3; D: -; J: TRBJ2-5; CDR3: CASSQDLGAGGETQYF; DNA: TGCGCCAGCAGCCAAGACCTTGGTGCAGGGGGGGAGACCCAGTACTTC
size: -; V: TRBV23-1; D: -; J: TRBJ2-7; CDR3: CASSQSVSLYEQYF; DNA: TGCGCCAGCAGTCAATCCGTATCATTGTACGAGCAGTACTTC
size: -; V: TRBV30; D: -; J: TRBJ2-1; CDR3: CAWSPSGSEQFF; DNA: TGTGCCTGGAGTCCTTCAGGAAGTGAGCAGTTCTTC
size: few; V: TRBV9; D: -; J: TRBJ2-2; CDR3: CASTSDTATGELFF; DNA: TGTGCCAGCACTAGCGATACAGCCACCGGGGAGCTGTTTTTT
size: -; V: TRBV25-1; D: TRBD1; J: TRBJ2-5; CDR3: CASSDPGQGDSETQYF; DNA: TGTGCCAGCAGTGACCCCGGACAGGGGGATTCGGAGACCCAGTACTTC
size: -; V: TRBV19; D: TRBD1; J: TRBJ1-2; CDR3: CASSLPGTDNYGYTF; DNA: TGTGCCAGTAGTCTACCCGGGACAGATAACTATGGCTACACCTTC
size: -; V: TRBV7-7; D: TRBD1; J: TRBJ2-2; CDR3: CASSSDRATNTGELFF; DNA: TGTGCCAGCAGCTCAGACAGGGCTACGAACACCGGGGAGCTGTTTTTT
size: -; V: TRBV5-4; D: TRBD2; J: TRBJ2-1; CDR3: CASSAASSGRNYNEQFF; DNA: TGTGCCAGCAGCGCGGCCTCTAGCGGGAGGAACTACAATGAGCAGTTCTTC
size: -; V: TRBV7-2; D: -; J: TRBJ1-1; CDR3: CASSFFRDTEAFF; DNA: TGTGCCAGCAGCTTTTTCAGGGACACTGAAGCTTTCTTT
size: -; V: TRBV5-4; D: -; J: TRBJ2-2; CDR3: CASSLDSYTGELFF; DNA: TGTGCCAGCAGCTTGGACAGCTACACCGGGGAGCTGTTTTTT
size: -; V: TRBV28; D: TRBD1; J: TRBJ1-5; CDR3: CASNTGTGFPPQHF; DNA: TGTGCCAGCAATACCGGGACAGGCTTTCCGCCCCAGCATTTT
size: -; V: TRBV11-2; D: -; J: TRBJ2-6; CDR3: CASSLLINSGANVLTF; DNA: TGTGCCAGCAGCCTACTCATAAACTCTGGGGCCAACGTCCTGACTTTC
size: -; V: TRBV29-1; D: -; J: TRBJ1-2; CDR3: CSVPVARGYTF; DNA: TGCAGCGTTCCCGTGGCCCGGGGCTACACCTTC
size: -; V: TRBV7-2; D: -; J: TRBJ2-1; CDR3: CASSLGRYNEQFF; DNA: TGTGCCAGCAGCTTAGGAAGGTACAATGAGCAGTTCTTC
size: -; V: TRBV29-1; D: -; J: TRBJ2-7; CDR3: CSAQDTSYEQYF; DNA: TGCAGCGCCCAGGACACATCCTACGAGCAGTACTTC
size: -; V: TRBV2; D: TRBD1; J: TRBJ1-2; CDR3: CASSDTGTGGGYTF; DNA: TGTGCCAGCAGTGATACCGGGACAGGGGGCGGCTACACCTTC
size: -; V: TRBV7-7; D: TRBD1; J: TRBJ2-5; CDR3: CASSPRTGRETQYF; DNA: TGTGCCAGCAGCCCCCGGACAGGGCGGGAGACCCAGTACTTC
size: -; V: TRBV30; D: -; J: TRBJ2-3; CDR3: CAWSPAPDTQYF; DNA: TGTGCCTGGAGTCCGGCCCCCGATACGCAGTATTTT
size: once; V: TRBV7-3; D: -; J: TRBJ2-5; CDR3: CASSLNGKETQYF; DNA: TGTGCCAGCAGCTTAAATGGCAAAGAGACCCAGTACTTC
size: -; V: TRBV5-4; D: TRBD1; J: TRBJ2-7; CDR3: CASSLLSGGNEQYF; DNA: TGTGCCAGCAGCTTGTTGTCAGGGGGCAACGAGCAGTACTTC
size: once; V: TRBV9; D: -; J: TRBJ2-5; CDR3: CASSVAPWETQYF; DNA: TGTGCCAGCAGCGTAGCGCCATGGGAGACCCAGTACTTC
size: -; V: TRBV7-9; D: -; J: TRBJ2-5; CDR3: CASSYGQSKGGETQYF; DNA: TGTGCCAGCAGCTATGGACAATCAAAGGGTGGGGAGACCCAGTACTTC
size: -; V: TRBV7-6; D: -; J: TRBJ1-1; CDR3: CASRIQPNTEAFF; DNA: TGTGCCAGCAGAATCCAACCGAACACTGAAGCTTTCTTT
size: -; V: TRBV4-3; D: TRBD1; J: TRBJ1-5; CDR3: CASSQNRGQPQHF; DNA: TGCGCCAGCAGCCAAAACAGGGGGCAGCCCCAGCATTTT
size: -; V: TRBV28; D: TRBD1; J: TRBJ1-4; CDR3: CASRLRTGTNEKLFF; DNA: TGTGCCAGCAGACTGCGGACAGGGACTAATGAAAAACTGTTTTTT
size: -; V: TRBV7-9; D: -; J: TRBJ1-4; CDR3: CASSPSAAINEKLFF; DNA: TGTGCCAGCAGCCCTTCTGCGGCAATTAATGAAAAACTGTTTTTT
size: -; V: TRBV7-2; D: -; J: TRBJ2-5; CDR3: CASSLVGRKETQYF; DNA: TGTGCCAGCAGCTTAGTAGGACGGAAGGAGACCCAGTACTTC
size: -; V: TRBV5-6; D: -; J: TRBJ2-1; CDR3: CASQQAGRGSSMSDNEQFF; DNA: TGTGCCAGCCAACAGGCAGGACGGGGGAGTTCTATGTCGGACAATGAGCAGTTCTTC
size: once; V: TRBV7-9; D: -; J: TRBJ1-1; CDR3: CASSPDREAFF; DNA: TGTGCCAGCAGCCCCGACCGCGAAGCTTTCTTT
size: -; V: TRBV18; D: -; J: TRBJ1-1; CDR3: CASSPGVRGTEAFF; DNA: TGTGCCAGCTCACCAGGTGTGCGGGGGACTGAAGCTTTCTTT
size: -; V: TRBV4-3; D: -; J: TRBJ2-5; CDR3: CASSQDWSLETQYF; DNA: TGCGCCAGCAGCCAAGATTGGAGTCTGGAGACCCAGTACTTC
size: once; V: TRBV18; D: -; J: TRBJ1-1; CDR3: CASSPNANTEAFF; DNA: TGTGCCAGCTCACCAAATGCGAACACTGAAGCTTTCTTT
size: -; V: TRBV7-3; D: -; J: TRBJ2-7; CDR3: CASSLGGTYEQYF; DNA: TGTGCCAGCAGCTTGGGCGGGACCTACGAGCAGTACTTC